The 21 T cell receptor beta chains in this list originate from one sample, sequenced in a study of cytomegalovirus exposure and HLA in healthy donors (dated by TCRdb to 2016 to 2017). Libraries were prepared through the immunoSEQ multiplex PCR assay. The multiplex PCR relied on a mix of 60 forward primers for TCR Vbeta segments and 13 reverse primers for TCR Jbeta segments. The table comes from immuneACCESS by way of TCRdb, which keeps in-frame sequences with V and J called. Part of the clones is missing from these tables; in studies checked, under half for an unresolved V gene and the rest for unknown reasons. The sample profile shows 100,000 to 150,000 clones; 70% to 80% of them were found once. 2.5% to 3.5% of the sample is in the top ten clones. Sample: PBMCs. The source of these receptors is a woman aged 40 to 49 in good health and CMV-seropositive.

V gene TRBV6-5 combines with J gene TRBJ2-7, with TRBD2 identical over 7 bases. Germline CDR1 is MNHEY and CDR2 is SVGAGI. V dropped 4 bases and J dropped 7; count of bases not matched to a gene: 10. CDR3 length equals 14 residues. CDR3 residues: CASSSGTILEEQYF. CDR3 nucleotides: TGTGCCAGCAGTTCTGGGACTATTCTCGAGGAGCAGTACTTC.

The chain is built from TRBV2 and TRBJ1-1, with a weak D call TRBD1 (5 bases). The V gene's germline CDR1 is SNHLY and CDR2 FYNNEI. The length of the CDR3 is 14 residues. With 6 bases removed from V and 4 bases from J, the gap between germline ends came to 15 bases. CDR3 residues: CASSVGGGSTEAFF. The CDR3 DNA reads TGTGCCAGCAGCGTGGGTGGGGGGAGCACTGAAGCTTTCTTT. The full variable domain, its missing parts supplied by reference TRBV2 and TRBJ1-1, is EPEVTQTPSHQVTQMGQEVILRCVPISNHLYFYWYRQILGQKVEFLVSFYNNEISEKSEIFDDQFSVERPDGSNFTLKIRSTKLEDSAMYFCASSVGGGSTEAFFGQGTRLTVV.

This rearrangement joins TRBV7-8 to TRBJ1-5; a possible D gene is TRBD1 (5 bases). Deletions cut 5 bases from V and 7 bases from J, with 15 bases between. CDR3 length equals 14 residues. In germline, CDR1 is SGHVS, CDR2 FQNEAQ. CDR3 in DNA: TGTGCCAGCAGCGTAGGACCCGGGGGACAGCCCCAGCATTTT. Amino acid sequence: CASSVGPGGQPQHF.

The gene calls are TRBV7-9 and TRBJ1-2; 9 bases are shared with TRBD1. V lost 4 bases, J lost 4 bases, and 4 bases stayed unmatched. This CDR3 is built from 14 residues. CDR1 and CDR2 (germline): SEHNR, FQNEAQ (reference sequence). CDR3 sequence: CASSWTGASYGYTF. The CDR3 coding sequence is TGTGCCAGCAGCTGGACAGGGGCGTCCTATGGCTACACCTTC. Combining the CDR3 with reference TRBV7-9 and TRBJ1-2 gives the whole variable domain DTGVSQNPRHKITKRGQNVTFRCDPISEHNRLYWYRQTLGQGPEFLTYFQNEAQLEKSRLLSDRFSAERPKGSFSTLEIQRTEQGDSAMYLCASSWTGASYGYTFGSGTRLTVV.

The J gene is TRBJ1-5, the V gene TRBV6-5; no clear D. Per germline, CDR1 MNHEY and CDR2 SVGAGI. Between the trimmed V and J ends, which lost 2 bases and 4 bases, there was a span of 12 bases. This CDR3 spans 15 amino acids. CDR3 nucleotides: TGTGCCAGCAGTTACGACACATCGGGAAATCAGCCCCAGCATTTT. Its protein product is CASSYDTSGNQPQHF.

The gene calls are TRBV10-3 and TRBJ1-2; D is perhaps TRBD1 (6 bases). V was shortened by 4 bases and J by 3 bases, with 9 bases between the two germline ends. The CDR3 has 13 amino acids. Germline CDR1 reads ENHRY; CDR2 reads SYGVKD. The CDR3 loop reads CAISGGGDYGYTF. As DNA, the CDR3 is TGTGCCATCAGTGGTGGGGGCGACTATGGCTACACCTTC.

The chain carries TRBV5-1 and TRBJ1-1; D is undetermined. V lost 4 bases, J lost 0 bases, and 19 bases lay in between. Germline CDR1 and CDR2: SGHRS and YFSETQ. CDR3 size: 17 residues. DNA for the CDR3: TGCGCCAGCAGCATCCCGCGGGTGGCAGGAGTGAACACTGAAGCTTTCTTT. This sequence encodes CASSIPRVAGVNTEAFF.

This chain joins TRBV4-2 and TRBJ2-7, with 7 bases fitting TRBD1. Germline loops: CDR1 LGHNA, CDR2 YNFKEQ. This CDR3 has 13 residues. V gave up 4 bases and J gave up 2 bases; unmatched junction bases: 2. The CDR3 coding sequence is TGTGCCAGCAGCCCTGGACAGGCCTACGAGCAGTACTTC. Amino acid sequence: CASSPGQAYEQYF.

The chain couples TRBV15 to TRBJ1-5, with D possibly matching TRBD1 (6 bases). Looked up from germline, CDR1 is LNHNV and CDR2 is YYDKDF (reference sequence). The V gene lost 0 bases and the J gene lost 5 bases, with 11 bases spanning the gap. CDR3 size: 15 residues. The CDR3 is CATSRDGGGHQPQHF. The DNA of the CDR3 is TGTGCCACCAGCAGAGATGGGGGGGGGCATCAGCCCCAGCATTTT. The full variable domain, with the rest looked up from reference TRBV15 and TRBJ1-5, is DAMVIQNPRYQVTQFGKPVTLSCSQTLNHNVMYWYQQKSSQAPKLLFHYYDKDFNNEADTPDNFQSRRPNTSFCFLDIRSPGLGDTAMYLCATSRDGGGHQPQHFGDGTRLSIL.

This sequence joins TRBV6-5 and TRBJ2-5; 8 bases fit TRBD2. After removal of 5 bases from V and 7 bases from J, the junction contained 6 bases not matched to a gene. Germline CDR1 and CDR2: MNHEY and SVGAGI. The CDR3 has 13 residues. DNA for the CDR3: TGTGCCAGCAGTCAAGGACTAGCAGGGACCCAGTACTTC. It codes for CASSQGLAGTQYF.

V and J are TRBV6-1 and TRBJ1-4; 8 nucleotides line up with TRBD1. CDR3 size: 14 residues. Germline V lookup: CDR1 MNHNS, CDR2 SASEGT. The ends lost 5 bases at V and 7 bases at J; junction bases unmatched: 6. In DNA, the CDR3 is TGTGCCAGCAGTACCGGGACAGGAGTTGAAAAACTGTTTTTT. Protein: CASSTGTGVEKLFF.

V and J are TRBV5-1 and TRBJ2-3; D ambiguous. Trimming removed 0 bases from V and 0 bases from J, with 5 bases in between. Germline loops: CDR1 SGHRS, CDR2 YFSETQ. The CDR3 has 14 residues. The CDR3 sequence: CASSLEPSTDTQYF. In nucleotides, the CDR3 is TGCGCCAGCAGCTTGGAGCCTAGCACAGATACGCAGTATTTT.

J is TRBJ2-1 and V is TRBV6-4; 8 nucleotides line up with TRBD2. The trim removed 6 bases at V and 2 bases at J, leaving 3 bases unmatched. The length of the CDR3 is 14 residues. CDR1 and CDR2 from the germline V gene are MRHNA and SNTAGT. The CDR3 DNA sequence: TGTGCCAGCAGAGCGGGAGACACCTACAATGAGCAGTTCTTC. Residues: CASRAGDTYNEQFF.

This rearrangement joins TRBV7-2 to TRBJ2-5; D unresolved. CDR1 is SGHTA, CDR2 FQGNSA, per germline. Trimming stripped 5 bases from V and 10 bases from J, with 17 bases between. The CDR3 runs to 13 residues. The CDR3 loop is CASSPSQLSDQYF. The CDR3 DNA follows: TGTGCCAGCAGCCCAAGTCAACTATCCGACCAGTACTTC.

CDR3 DNA: TGCGCCAGCAGCTTGGAAGGGGGCGCGCATAATGAGCAGTTCTTC. It is translated as CASSLEGGAHNEQFF. The chain links TRBV5-1 to TRBJ2-1; 7 bases align to TRBD1. From germline, CDR1 is SGHRS and CDR2 YFSETQ. The V and J ends lost 0 bases and 7 bases, in that order; junction bases with no gene match: 7. CDR3 length: 15 amino acids.

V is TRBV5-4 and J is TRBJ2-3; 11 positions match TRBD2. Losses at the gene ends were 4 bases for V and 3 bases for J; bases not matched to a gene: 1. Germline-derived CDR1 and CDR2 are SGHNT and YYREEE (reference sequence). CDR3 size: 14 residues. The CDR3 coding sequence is TGTGCCAGCAGCCCTAGCGGGAGGACAGATACGCAGTATTTT. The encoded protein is CASSPSGRTDTQYF.

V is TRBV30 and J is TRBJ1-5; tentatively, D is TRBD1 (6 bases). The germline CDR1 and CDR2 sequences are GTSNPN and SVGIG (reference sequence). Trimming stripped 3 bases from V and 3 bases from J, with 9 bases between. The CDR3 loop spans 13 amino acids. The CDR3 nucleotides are TGTGCCTGGAGCCGGGACAACAATCAGCCCCAGCATTTT. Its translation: CAWSRDNNQPQHF.

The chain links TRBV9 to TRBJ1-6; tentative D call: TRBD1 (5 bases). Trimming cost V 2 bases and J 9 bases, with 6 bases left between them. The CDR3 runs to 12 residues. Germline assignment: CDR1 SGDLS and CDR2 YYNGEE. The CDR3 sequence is CASSVTGSPLHF. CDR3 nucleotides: TGTGCCAGCAGCGTCACAGGTTCACCCCTCCACTTT.

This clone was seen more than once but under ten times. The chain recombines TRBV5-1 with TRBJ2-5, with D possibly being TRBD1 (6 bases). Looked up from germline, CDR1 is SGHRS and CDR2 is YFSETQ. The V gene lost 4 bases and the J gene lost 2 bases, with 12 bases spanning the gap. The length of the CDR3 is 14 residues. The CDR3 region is CASSHGTYQETQYF. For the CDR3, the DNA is TGCGCCAGCAGCCACGGGACATATCAAGAGACCCAGTACTTC.

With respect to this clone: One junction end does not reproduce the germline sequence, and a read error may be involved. The CDR3 sequence is CASSNGDLPYKQYF. The CDR3 nucleotides read TGTGCCAGCAGTAACGGGGATCTCCCCTACAAGCAGTACTTC. This sequence joins TRBV27 and TRBJ2-7, with D possibly TRBD2 on 5 matching bases. This CDR3 has 14 residues. Germline V gene sequence: CDR1 MNHEY, CDR2 SMNVEV (reference sequence).

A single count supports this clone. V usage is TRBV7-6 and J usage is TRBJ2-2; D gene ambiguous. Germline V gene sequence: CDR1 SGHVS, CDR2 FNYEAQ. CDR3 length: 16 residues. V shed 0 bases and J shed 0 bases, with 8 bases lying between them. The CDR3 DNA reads TGTGCCAGCAGCTTAGCGACCGGAGCGAACACCGGGGAGCTGTTTTTT. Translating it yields CASSLATGANTGELFF.